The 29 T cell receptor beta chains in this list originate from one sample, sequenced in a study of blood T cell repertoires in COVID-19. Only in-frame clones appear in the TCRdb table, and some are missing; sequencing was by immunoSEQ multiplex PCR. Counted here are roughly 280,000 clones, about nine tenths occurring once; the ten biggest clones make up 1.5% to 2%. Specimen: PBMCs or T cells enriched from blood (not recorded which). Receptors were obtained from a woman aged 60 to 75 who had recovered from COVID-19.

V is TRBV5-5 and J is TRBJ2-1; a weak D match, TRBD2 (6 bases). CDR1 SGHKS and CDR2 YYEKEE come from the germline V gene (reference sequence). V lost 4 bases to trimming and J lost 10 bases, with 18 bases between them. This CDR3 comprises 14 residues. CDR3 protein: CASSGGAGQGEQFF. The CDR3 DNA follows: TGTGCCAGCAGCGGCGGGGCTGGGCAGGGAGAGCAGTTCTTC.

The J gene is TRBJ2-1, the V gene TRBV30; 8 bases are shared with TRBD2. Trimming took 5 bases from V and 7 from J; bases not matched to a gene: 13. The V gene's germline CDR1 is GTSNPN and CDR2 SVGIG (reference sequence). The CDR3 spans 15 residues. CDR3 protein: CAWGRAGAFGNEQFF. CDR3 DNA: TGTGCCTGGGGACGAGCGGGGGCCTTCGGGAATGAGCAGTTCTTC.

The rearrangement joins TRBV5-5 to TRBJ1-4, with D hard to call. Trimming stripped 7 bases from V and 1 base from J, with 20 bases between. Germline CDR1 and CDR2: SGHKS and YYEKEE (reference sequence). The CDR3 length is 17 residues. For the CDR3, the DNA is TGTGCCAGCTCTATGAGAGGAGTTCTCCTAACTAATGAAAAACTGTTTTTT. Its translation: CASSMRGVLLTNEKLFF. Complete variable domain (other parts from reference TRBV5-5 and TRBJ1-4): DAGVTQSPTHLIKTRGQQVTLRCSPISGHKSVSWYQQVLGQGPQFIFQYYEKEERGRGNFPDRFSARQFPNYSSELNVNALLLGDSALYLCASSMRGVLLTNEKLFFGSGTQLSVL.

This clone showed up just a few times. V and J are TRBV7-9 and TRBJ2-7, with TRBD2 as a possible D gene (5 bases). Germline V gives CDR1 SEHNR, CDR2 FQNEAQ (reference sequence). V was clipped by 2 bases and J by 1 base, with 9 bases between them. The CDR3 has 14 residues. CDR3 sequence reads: CASSLSGKSYEQYF. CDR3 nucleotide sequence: TGTGCCAGCAGCTTATCGGGGAAGTCCTACGAGCAGTACTTC.

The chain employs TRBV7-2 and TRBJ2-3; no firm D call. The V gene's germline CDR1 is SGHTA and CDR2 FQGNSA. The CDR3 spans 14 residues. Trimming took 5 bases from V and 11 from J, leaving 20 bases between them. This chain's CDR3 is CASSPLRNTLGQYF. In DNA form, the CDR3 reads TGTGCCAGCAGCCCCCTTAGAAATACCCTAGGGCAGTATTTT.

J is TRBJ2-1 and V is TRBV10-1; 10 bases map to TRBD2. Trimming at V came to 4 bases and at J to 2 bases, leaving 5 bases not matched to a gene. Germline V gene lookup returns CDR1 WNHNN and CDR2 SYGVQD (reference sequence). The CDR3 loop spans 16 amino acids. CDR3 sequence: CASSVASGGAYNEQFF. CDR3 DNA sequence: TGCGCCAGCAGTGTGGCTAGCGGGGGAGCCTACAATGAGCAGTTCTTC.

The CDR3 reads CATSRDLGRGQETQYF. The CDR3 coding sequence is TGTGCCACCAGCAGAGATCTTGGAAGGGGGCAAGAGACCCAGTACTTC. The V call is TRBV15, the J call TRBJ2-5, with TRBD1 as a possible D gene (6 bases). Germline CDR1 reads LNHNV; CDR2 reads YYDKDF (reference sequence). Trimming removed 0 bases at V and 2 bases at J, with 13 bases between. The CDR3 extends over 16 amino acids.

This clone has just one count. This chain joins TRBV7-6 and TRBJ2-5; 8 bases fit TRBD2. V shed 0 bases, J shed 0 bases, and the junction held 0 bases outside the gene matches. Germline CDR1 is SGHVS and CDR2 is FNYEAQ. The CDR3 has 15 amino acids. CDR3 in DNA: TGTGCCAGCAGCTTAGCTAGCGGGAACCAAGAGACCCAGTACTTC. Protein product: CASSLASGNQETQYF.

CDR3 in amino acids: CAIRQGQHPLINEKLFF. The DNA of the CDR3 is TGTGCCATCAGGCAAGGACAGCACCCCCTGATTAATGAAAAACTGTTTTTT. The rearrangement joins TRBV10-3 to TRBJ1-4; perhaps TRBD1 as D (6 bases). This CDR3 has 17 amino acids. Germline values: CDR1 ENHRY, CDR2 SYGVKD. Trimming removed 6 bases from V and 4 bases from J, with 21 bases in between.

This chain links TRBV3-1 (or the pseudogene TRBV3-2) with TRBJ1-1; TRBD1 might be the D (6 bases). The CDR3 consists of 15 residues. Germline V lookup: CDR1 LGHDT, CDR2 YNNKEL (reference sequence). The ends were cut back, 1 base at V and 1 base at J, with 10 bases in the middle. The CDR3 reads CASSQGQGRNTEAFF. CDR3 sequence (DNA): TGTGCCAGCAGCCAAGGGCAGGGGCGGAACACTGAAGCTTTCTTT.

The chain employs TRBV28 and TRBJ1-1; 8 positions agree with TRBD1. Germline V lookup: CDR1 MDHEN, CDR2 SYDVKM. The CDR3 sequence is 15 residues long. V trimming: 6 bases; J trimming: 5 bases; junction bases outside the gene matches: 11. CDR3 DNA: TGTGCCAGCAGCCCTATTGGACAGGGTTGGACTGAAGCTTTCTTT. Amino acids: CASSPIGQGWTEAFF.

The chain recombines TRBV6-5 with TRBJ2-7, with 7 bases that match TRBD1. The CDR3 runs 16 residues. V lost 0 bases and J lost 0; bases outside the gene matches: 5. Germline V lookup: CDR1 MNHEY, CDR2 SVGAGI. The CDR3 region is CASSYSQGVNSYEQYF. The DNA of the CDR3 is TGTGCCAGCAGTTACTCGCAGGGGGTAAACTCCTACGAGCAGTACTTC.

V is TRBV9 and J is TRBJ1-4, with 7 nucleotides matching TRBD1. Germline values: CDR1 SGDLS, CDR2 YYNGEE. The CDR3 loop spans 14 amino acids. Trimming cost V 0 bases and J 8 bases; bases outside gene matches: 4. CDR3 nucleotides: TGTGCCAGCAGCGTAGGACAGGGAGGAGAAAAACTGTTTTTT. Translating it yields CASSVGQGGEKLFF.

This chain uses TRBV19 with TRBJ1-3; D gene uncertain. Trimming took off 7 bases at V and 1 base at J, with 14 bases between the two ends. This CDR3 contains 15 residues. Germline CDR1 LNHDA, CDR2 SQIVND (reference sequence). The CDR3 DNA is TGTGCCAGTACCGCGGCAAGTACTTCTGGAAACACCATATATTTT. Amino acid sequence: CASTAASTSGNTIYF. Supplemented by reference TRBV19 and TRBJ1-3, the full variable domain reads DGGITQSPKYLFRKEGQNVTLSCEQNLNHDAMYWYRQDPGQGLRLIYYSQIVNDFQKGDIAEGYSVSREKKESFPLTVTSAQKNPTAFYLCASTAASTSGNTIYFGEGSWLTVV.

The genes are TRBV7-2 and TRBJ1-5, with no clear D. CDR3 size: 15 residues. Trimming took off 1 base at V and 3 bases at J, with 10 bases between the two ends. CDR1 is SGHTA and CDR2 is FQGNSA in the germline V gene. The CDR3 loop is CASSLVSSNNQPQHF. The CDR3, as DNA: TGTGCCAGCAGCTTAGTCTCCAGTAACAATCAGCCCCAGCATTTT.

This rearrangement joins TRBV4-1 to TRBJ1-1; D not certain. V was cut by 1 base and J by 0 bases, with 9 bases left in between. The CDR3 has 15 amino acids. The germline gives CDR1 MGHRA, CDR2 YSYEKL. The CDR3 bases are TGCGCCAGCAGCCAAGCGCTCCACATGAACACTGAAGCTTTCTTT. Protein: CASSQALHMNTEAFF.

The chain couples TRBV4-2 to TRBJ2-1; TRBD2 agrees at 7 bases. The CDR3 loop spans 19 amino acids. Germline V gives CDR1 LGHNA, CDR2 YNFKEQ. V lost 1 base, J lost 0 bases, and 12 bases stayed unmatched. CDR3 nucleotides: TGTGCCAGCAGCCAAGCAACTAGCGCGACCCTCTACTCCTACAATGAGCAGTTCTTC. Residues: CASSQATSATLYSYNEQFF.

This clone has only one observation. The CDR3 region is CASSPMAGANTEAFF. DNA for the CDR3: TGTGCCAGCTCCCCTATGGCAGGGGCGAACACTGAAGCTTTCTTT. V gene TRBV18 combines with J gene TRBJ1-1; tentative D call: TRBD1 (6 bases). The length of the CDR3 is 15 residues. Germline CDR1 KGHSH, CDR2 LQKENI. Trimming took off 6 bases at V and 1 base at J, with 15 bases between the two ends.

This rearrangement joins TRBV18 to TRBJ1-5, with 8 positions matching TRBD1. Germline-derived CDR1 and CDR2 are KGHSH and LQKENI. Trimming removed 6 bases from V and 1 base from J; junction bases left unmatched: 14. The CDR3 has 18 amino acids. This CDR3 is CASSLQGAALLSNQPQHF. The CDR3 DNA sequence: TGTGCCAGCTCTCTCCAGGGGGCAGCTCTTCTCAGCAATCAGCCCCAGCATTTT.

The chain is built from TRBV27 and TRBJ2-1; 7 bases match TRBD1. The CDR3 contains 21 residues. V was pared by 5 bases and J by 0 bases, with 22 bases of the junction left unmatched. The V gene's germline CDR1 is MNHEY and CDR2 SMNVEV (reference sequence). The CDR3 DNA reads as TGTGCCAGCAGTCCCTACGGCCGACAGGGTCCCCAGAGCGGCTCCTACAATGAGCAGTTCTTC. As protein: CASSPYGRQGPQSGSYNEQFF.

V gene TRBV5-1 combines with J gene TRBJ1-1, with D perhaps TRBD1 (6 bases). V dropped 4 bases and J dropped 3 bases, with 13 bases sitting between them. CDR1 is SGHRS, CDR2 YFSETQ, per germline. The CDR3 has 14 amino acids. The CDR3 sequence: CASSPRGRDTEAFF. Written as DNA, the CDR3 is TGCGCCAGCAGCCCCAGGGGCAGGGACACTGAAGCTTTCTTT.

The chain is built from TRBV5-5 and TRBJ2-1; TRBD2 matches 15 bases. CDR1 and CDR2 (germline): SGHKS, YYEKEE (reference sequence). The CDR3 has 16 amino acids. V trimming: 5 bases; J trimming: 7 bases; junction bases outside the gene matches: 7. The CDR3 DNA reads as TGTGCCAGCAGAGGAATCGGGACTAGCGGGGGGAATGAGCAGTTCTTC. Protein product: CASRGIGTSGGNEQFF.

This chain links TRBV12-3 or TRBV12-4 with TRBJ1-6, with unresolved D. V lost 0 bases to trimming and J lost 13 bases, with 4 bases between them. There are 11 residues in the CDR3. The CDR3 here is CASSLAFPLHF. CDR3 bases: TGTGCCAGCAGTTTAGCCTTCCCCCTCCACTTT.

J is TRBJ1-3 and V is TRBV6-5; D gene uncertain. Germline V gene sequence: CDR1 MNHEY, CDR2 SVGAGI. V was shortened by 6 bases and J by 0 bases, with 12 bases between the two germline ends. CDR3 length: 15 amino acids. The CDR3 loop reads CASRGRISSGNTIYF. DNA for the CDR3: TGTGCCAGCAGGGGCAGGATAAGCTCTGGAAACACCATATATTTT.

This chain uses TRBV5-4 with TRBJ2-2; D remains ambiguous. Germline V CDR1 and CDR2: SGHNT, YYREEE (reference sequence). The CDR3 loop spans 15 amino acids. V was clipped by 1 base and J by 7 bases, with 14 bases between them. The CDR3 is CASSLFAARRGELFF. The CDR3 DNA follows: TGTGCCAGCAGCTTGTTCGCGGCCCGTCGCGGGGAGCTGTTTTTT.

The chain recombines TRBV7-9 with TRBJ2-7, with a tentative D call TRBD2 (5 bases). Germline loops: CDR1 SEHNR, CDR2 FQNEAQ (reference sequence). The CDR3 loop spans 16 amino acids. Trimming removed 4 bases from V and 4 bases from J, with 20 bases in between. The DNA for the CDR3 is TGTGCCAGCAGCTCACCGACTTCAGCGGCGATGTACGAGCAGTACTTC. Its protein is CASSSPTSAAMYEQYF.

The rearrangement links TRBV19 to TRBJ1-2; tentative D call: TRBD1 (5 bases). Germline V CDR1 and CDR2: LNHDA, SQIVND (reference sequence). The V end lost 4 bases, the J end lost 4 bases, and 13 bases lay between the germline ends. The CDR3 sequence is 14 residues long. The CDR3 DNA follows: TGTGCCAGTAGTACCAATACAGGATTCTATGGCTACACCTTC. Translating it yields CASSTNTGFYGYTF. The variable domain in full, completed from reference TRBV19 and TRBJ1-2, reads DGGITQSPKYLFRKEGQNVTLSCEQNLNHDAMYWYRQDPGQGLRLIYYSQIVNDFQKGDIAEGYSVSREKKESFPLTVTSAQKNPTAFYLCASSTNTGFYGYTFGSGTRLTVV.

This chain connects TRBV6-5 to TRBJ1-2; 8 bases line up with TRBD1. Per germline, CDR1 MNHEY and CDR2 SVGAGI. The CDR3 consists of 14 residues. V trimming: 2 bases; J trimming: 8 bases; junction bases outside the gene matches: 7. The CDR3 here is CASSYGQGAGGYTF. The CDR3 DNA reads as TGTGCCAGCAGTTACGGCCAGGGGGCTGGGGGCTACACCTTC.

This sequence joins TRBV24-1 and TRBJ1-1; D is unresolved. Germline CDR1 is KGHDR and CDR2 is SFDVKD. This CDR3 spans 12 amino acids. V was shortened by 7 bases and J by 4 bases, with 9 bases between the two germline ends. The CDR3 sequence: CATRGGRTEAFF. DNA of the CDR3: TGTGCCACCAGGGGAGGACGCACTGAAGCTTTCTTT.